This TCR beta chain was sequenced for a study of T cells in Graves' hyperthyroidism and ophthalmopathy. General study findings and limits: Patients with ophthalmopathy were separated from those with stable hyperthyroidism by a 13 V-J model.

V gave up 2 bases and J gave up 11 bases; unmatched junction bases: 5. Germline V lookup: CDR1 GTSNPN, CDR2 SVGIG (reference sequence). This CDR3 has 11 residues. In regard to this clonotype: The antigen is undetermined.

TCR beta CDR3 region amplification was performed from RNA transcripts. The HTBI set primed first-round TCR CDR3 RT-PCR. In TCRdb, the multiplex PCR reads were re-called with MiXCR into one record per CDR3 protein. The data hold around 690,000 distinct CDR3 sequences, with about 18% observed a single time. Aged 18 to 65, the patients had hyperthyroidism that was newly diagnosed and had lasted under 2 months. The rearrangement uses TRBV30 and TRBJ1-1, with 7 positions matching TRBD1. Sequenced material: blood. The sequence was obtained from a man aged 50-60 years with Graves' hyperthyroidism. CDR3 region: CAWSRAGGAFF. The CDR3 bases are TGTGCCTGGAGTAGGGCAGGGGGTGCTTTCTTT. Complete variable domain (other parts from reference TRBV30 and TRBJ1-1): SQTIHQWPATLVQPVGSPLSLECTVEGTSNPNLYWYRQAAGRGLQLLFYSVGIGQISSEVPQNLSASRPQDRQFILSSKKLLLSDSGFYLCAWSRAGGAFFGQGTRLTVV.